One sample yielded the 3 T cell receptor beta chains listed below, sequenced in a study of blood T cells in healthy people across ages. Sample-barcoded 5' priming and a J-beta primer mix drove a second PCR of roughly 7 to 11 cycles. Each CDR3 protein gets one entry after TCRdb re-called the 5' RACE reads with MiXCR. The table lists 750,000 to 950,000 distinct CDR3 sequences, 25% to 35% of them singletons, with roughly a tenth in the top ten. These data were likewise used in another study, on T cells of mothers and their children.

The sequencing input was blood. These TCRs come from a woman between 40 and 55 years old in good health.

The rearrangement links TRBV5-8 to TRBJ2-7, with D perhaps matching TRBD2 (6 bases). Trimming left V 4 bases short and J 6 bases short, with 17 bases between. Germline values: CDR1 SGHTS, CDR2 YDEGEE. The CDR3 has 14 amino acids. Written as DNA, the CDR3 is TGTGCCAGCAGCCCCTCGAGTGGGGGGATCGAGCAGTACTTC. Amino acids: CASSPSSGGIEQYF.

This clonotype was recorded a few times. The rearrangement joins TRBV20-1 to TRBJ1-1; tentative D call: TRBD1 (6 bases). The germline V gene encodes CDR1 DFQATT and CDR2 SNEGSKA (reference sequence). V was clipped by 5 bases and J by 8 bases, with 18 bases between them. The CDR3 totals 13 residues. As DNA, the CDR3 is TGCAGTGCTTCTCCGCCGGGGGCAGGCGAAGCTTTCTTT. Residues: CSASPPGAGEAFF.

J is TRBJ1-4 and V is TRBV7-2; D remains ambiguous. This CDR3 region has 14 residues. Germline values: CDR1 SGHTA, CDR2 FQGNSA. Trimming removed 4 bases at V and 13 bases at J, with 19 bases between. CDR3 residues: CASSSDGLVRRLFF. CDR3 sequence (DNA): TGTGCCAGCAGCTCTGACGGTCTCGTCCGAAGACTGTTTTTT.